Here is one T cell receptor beta chain with its context. In its sample, this clonotype was seen a few times. Its antigen is currently not known. No per-base quality is available; no much larger clone lies one base away. This sample is drawn from a study of T cell repertoires in cytomegalovirus infection (dated 2019 in TCRdb). Background on the whole study: Donor HLA type was relevant to the analysis, because carriage of CMV infection together with the matching HLA type was indicated by public TCR beta signatures. The study at large found these results: In both this cohort and an independent roughly 350-donor cohort, the cumulative frequency of public TCR beta family members distinguished carriers of CMV infection plus the relevant HLA type. The ex vivo response was dominated by HLA-C-restricted CMV-specific TCR beta clonotypes, which also provided the single most frequent clonotype in two of eight donors.

Deletion took 5 bases off V and 0 bases off J, with a span of 12 bases between the germline ends. Reading the germline V gene gives CDR1 MNHNS and CDR2 SASEGT. The CDR3 runs 15 amino acids, cysteine and phenylalanine included. The DNA shown is the 45-base CDR3, in frame from base 1. TCRdb shows the sequencer as Illumina HiSeq 1500. Through fastp at Q25 and MiXCR, TCRdb rebuilt clones from the public reads, retaining in-frame beta chains. CDR3 protein duplicates are merged, each entry listing the most common genes and DNA. This sample comprises about 450,000 distinct CDR3 sequences, approximately 31% of them detected only once. The ten largest clonotypes hold approximately 15% of the sample.

Sequencing was done on a sample of PBMCs. The clonotype comes from a human donor in good health (CMV status not recorded). Some clones in this sample may be carry-over from other donors' samples. This receptor chain uses TRBV6-1 and TRBJ2-3; the D segment could be TRBD1, given 5 matching bases. The sequenced DNA: TGTGCCAGCAGTTTCGACAGCCTCAGCACAGATACGCAGTATTTT. This yields the protein CASSFDSLSTDTQYF.